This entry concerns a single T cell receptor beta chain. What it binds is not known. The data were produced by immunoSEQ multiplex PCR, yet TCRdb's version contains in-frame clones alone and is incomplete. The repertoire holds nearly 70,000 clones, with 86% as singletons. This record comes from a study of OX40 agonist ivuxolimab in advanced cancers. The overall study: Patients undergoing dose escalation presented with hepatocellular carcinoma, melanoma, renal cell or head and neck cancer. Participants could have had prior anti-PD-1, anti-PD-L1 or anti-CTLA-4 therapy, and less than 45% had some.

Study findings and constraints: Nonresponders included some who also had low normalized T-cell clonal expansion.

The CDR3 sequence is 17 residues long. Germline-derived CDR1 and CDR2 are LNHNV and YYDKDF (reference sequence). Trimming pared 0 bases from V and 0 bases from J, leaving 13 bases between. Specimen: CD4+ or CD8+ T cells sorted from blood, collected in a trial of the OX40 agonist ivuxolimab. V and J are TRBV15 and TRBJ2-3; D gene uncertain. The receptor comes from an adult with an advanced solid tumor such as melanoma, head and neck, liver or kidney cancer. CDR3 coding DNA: TGTGCCACCAGCAGAGAGCGGAGAATGACTAGCACAGATACGCAGTATTTT. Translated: CATSRERRMTSTDTQYF.